The 24 T cell receptor beta chains listed next were all sequenced from one sample in a study of regulatory T cells in long-lasting Graves disease. The TCR beta library used iRepertoire HTBI primers with Arm-PCR amplification of CDR3. MiXCR, run by TCRdb on the multiplex PCR reads, gives a single entry per CDR3 protein. This table holds 400,000 to 600,000 distinct CDR3 sequences, roughly 21% found once. Time point given: persistent/refractory GD, antithyroid drugs over 5 years with positive TRAb. PBMC RNA was the source of the TCR library. The sample was peripheral blood mononuclear cells (PBMCs), taken when the disease was refractory, from a patient treated with antithyroid drugs. The source of these receptors is a female donor with Graves disease.

This rearrangement joins TRBV4-1 to TRBJ1-1, with D possibly matching TRBD1 (5 bases). CDR1 MGHRA and CDR2 YSYEKL come from the germline V gene. Trimming pared 5 bases from V and 2 bases from J, leaving 21 bases between. The CDR3 sequence is 17 residues long. The CDR3, as DNA: TGCGCCAGCAGCGTCCTGTTGGGACGGTGGAGCAACACTGAAGCTTTCTTT. Its translation is CASSVLLGRWSNTEAFF.

This clonotype was recorded at least ten times. The rearrangement links TRBV20-1 to TRBJ2-5, with TRBD2 as a possible D gene (5 bases). The germline gives CDR1 DFQATT, CDR2 SNEGSKA (reference sequence). This CDR3 has 15 residues. The V gene lost 6 bases and the J gene lost 2 bases, with 19 bases spanning the gap. CDR3 DNA sequence: TGCAGTGCCTCCCCCGGCCAGCGGCAACAAGAGACCCAGTACTTC. It codes for CSASPGQRQQETQYF.

This clonotype was counted between two and nine times. V usage is TRBV2 and J usage is TRBJ1-5; the D is unclear. Trimming pared 7 bases from V and 5 bases from J, leaving 12 bases between. Germline V gives CDR1 SNHLY, CDR2 FYNNEI. The CDR3 has 13 amino acids. CDR3 sequence (DNA): TGTGCCAGCACGGCTGTGGTCGATCAGCCCCAGCATTTT. Its translation is CASTAVVDQPQHF.

This chain uses TRBV6-9 with TRBJ2-7, with 11 bases identical to TRBD1. The germline V gene encodes CDR1 MNHGY and CDR2 SVAAGI. The trim removed 4 bases at V and 1 base at J, leaving 6 bases unmatched. The length of the CDR3 is 16 residues. The chain's CDR3 is CASSWAGQGGSYEQYF. The CDR3 DNA sequence: TGTGCCAGCAGTTGGGCGGGACAGGGGGGTTCCTACGAGCAGTACTTC.

This clonotype was picked up many times. The J gene is TRBJ1-2, the V gene TRBV7-2; 9 bases agree with TRBD1. The CDR3 totals 13 residues. Germline V lookup: CDR1 SGHTA, CDR2 FQGNSA. J gave up 4 bases and V 5 bases, and 2 bases lay outside the gene matches. DNA for the CDR3: TGTGCCAGCAGCGGGACAGGGTCCTATGGCTACACCTTC. Translating gives CASSGTGSYGYTF.

This clonotype was seen at least ten times. The V call is TRBV6-9, the J call TRBJ1-1; D not certain. The CDR3 loop spans 15 amino acids. The V end lost 4 bases, the J end lost 3 bases, and 15 bases lay between the germline ends. Germline CDR1 and CDR2: MNHGY and SVAAGI. The CDR3 DNA reads TGTGCCAGCAGTTCTGGACCGCAGACGTACACTGAAGCTTTCTTT. This translates into CASSSGPQTYTEAFF.

The sample holds many counts of this clonotype. The chain uses TRBV27 and TRBJ1-4; D not certain. The CDR3 runs to 13 residues. CDR1 and CDR2 from the germline V gene are MNHEY and SMNVEV (reference sequence). The V gene lost 8 bases and the J gene lost 8 bases, with 15 bases spanning the gap. The CDR3 reads CASSSPLGEKLFF. As DNA, the CDR3 is TGTGCCAGCTCAAGTCCCCTGGGGGAAAAACTGTTTTTT.

At least ten counts were recorded for this clonotype. This chain connects TRBV7-9 to TRBJ1-2; D might be TRBD1 (6 bases). V dropped 3 bases and J dropped 5 bases, with 16 bases sitting between them. The CDR3 loop spans 15 amino acids. Germline CDR1 SEHNR, CDR2 FQNEAQ (reference sequence). As DNA, the CDR3 is TGTGCCAGCAGCTTCGGGGGGGGGCCAGAATATGGCTACACCTTC. Encoded protein: CASSFGGGPEYGYTF. The full variable domain, its missing parts supplied by reference TRBV7-9 and TRBJ1-2, is DTGVSQNPRHKITKRGQNVTFRCDPISEHNRLYWYRQTLGQGPEFLTYFQNEAQLEKSRLLSDRFSAERPKGSFSTLEIQRTEQGDSAMYLCASSFGGGPEYGYTFGSGTRLTVV.

V gene TRBV11-3 combines with J gene TRBJ1-5; 9 nucleotides align to TRBD1. This CDR3 spans 16 amino acids. Trimming cost V 9 bases and J 6 bases; bases outside gene matches: 15. Germline V gene sequence: CDR1 SGHNT, CDR2 YENEEA. CDR3 sequence reads: CASSTPPGTGSQPQHF. The CDR3 DNA reads TGTGCCAGTAGTACACCTCCCGGGACAGGGAGTCAGCCCCAGCATTTT.

The V and J genes are TRBV7-2 and TRBJ2-1; 11 nucleotides match TRBD2. Germline V gene lookup returns CDR1 SGHTA and CDR2 FQGNSA. Unmatched junction bases numbered 0, after V lost 3 bases and J lost 5 bases. CDR3 length: 14 amino acids. This CDR3 reads CASSFSGGDNEQFF. CDR3 in DNA: TGTGCCAGCAGCTTTAGCGGGGGGGACAATGAGCAGTTCTTC.

The gene calls are TRBV24-1 and TRBJ2-7; D is unclear. This CDR3 spans 14 amino acids. Between the trimmed V and J ends, which lost 3 bases and 0 bases, there was a span of 8 bases. Germline V gene lookup returns CDR1 KGHDR and CDR2 SFDVKD. The CDR3 DNA reads TGTGCCACCAGTGATACCGGCAGCTCCTACGAGCAGTACTTC. This codes for CATSDTGSSYEQYF.

This clonotype was picked up many times. The V and J genes are TRBV7-3 and TRBJ2-2; 7 bases align to TRBD1. V lost 5 bases, J lost 3 bases, and 3 bases stayed unmatched. The V gene's germline CDR1 is SGHTA and CDR2 FQGTGA. This CDR3 has 14 residues. The CDR3 DNA is TGTGCCAGCAGCACAACAGGGGACACCGGGGAGCTGTTTTTT. Its protein product is CASSTTGDTGELFF. Complete variable domain (other parts from reference TRBV7-3 and TRBJ2-2): GAGVSQTPSNKVTEKGKYVELRCDPISGHTALYWYRQSLGQGPEFLIYFQGTGAADDSGLPNDRFFAVRPEGSVSTLKIQRTERGDSAVYLCASSTTGDTGELFFGEGSRLTVL.

The CDR3 protein is CASSSHRELSTGELFF. The CDR3 DNA follows: TGTGCCAGCAGTTCACACAGGGAGCTGAGCACCGGGGAGCTGTTTTTT. The rearrangement joins TRBV6-5 to TRBJ2-2, with D maybe TRBD1 (6 bases). This CDR3 is built from 16 residues. CDR1 and CDR2 from the germline V gene are MNHEY and SVGAGI. V gave up 4 bases and J gave up 4 bases, with 16 bases separating them.

The CDR3 bases are TGTGCCAGCAGCCGCCGGGACCGAATCTACGAGCAGTACTTC. The encoded protein is CASSRRDRIYEQYF. The rearrangement uses TRBV13 and TRBJ2-7, with D perhaps assigned TRBD1 or TRBD2 (5 bases each). Trimming took off 5 bases at V and 3 bases at J, with 14 bases between the two ends. The CDR3 is made up of 14 amino acids. Germline CDR1 PRHDT, CDR2 FYEKMQ (reference sequence).

This clonotype was counted ten times or more. The genes are TRBV28 and TRBJ2-2; no clear D gene. The V and J ends lost 3 bases and 3 bases respectively, with 8 bases between them. In germline, CDR1 is MDHEN, CDR2 SYDVKM. The CDR3 covers 14 residues. The CDR3 here is CASSFVGYTGELFF. The DNA for the CDR3 is TGTGCCAGCAGTTTCGTAGGGTACACCGGGGAGCTGTTTTTT.

This clonotype was seen a handful of times. This chain uses TRBV7-3 with TRBJ2-2; possibly TRBD1 for D (7 bases). The CDR3 covers 14 residues. The germline V gene encodes CDR1 SGHTA and CDR2 FQGTGA. Trimming left V 5 bases short and J 3 bases short, with 10 bases between. The CDR3 DNA reads as TGTGCCAGCAGCCGGGGGACAGACACCGGGGAGCTGTTTTTT. Translation: CASSRGTDTGELFF.

Of note for this clonotype: Here the CDR3 omits its conserved ending phenylalanine or tryptophan, so a read error is the likely source. The rearrangement joins TRBV27 to TRBJ2-5, with TRBD2 identical over 10 bases. The J call may be incorrect, as the DNA end agrees better with TRBJ2-1. The CDR3 is made up of 14 amino acids. Per germline, CDR1 MNHEY and CDR2 SMNVEV (reference sequence). Written as DNA, the CDR3 is TGTGCCAGCAGTTTAAGCGGGGGGGTCAATGAGCAGTTCCTC. Its translation is CASSLSGGVNEQFL.

This clonotype came up a few times. The chain couples TRBV30 to TRBJ1-2; D is undetermined. The ends were cut back, 5 bases at V and 5 bases at J, with 9 bases in the middle. The CDR3 has 11 amino acids. CDR1 and CDR2 from the germline V gene are GTSNPN and SVGIG (reference sequence). This CDR3 is CAWGGGYGYTF. Here the CDR3 DNA reads TGTGCCTGGGGAGGAGGGTATGGCTACACCTTC.

J is TRBJ2-5 and V is TRBV28, with 9 bases that match TRBD2. This CDR3 has 17 residues. V lost 2 bases and J lost 5; bases outside the gene matches: 12. Per germline, CDR1 MDHEN and CDR2 SYDVKM. The CDR3 is CASSLGSGGITRETQYF. For the CDR3, the DNA is TGTGCCAGCAGTTTAGGTAGCGGGGGTATTACTAGGGAGACCCAGTACTTC.

This clonotype was seen only a few times. The chain combines TRBV5-1 with TRBJ2-7; TRBD2 agrees at 14 bases. Unmatched junction bases numbered 4, after V lost 5 bases and J lost 3 bases. Germline V gives CDR1 SGHRS, CDR2 YFSETQ. The CDR3 extends over 15 amino acids. CDR3 loop: CASRTSGGGSYEQYF. The CDR3 DNA follows: TGCGCCAGCAGGACTAGCGGGGGGGGAAGCTACGAGCAGTACTTC.

The rearrangement links TRBV7-3 to TRBJ2-4; the D gene is possibly TRBD1 (5 bases). Trimming removed 2 bases at V and 8 bases at J, with 10 bases between. Looked up from germline, CDR1 is SGHTA and CDR2 is FQGTGA. This CDR3 contains 13 residues. CDR3 amino acids: CASSLARDDIQYF. CDR3 coding DNA: TGTGCCAGCAGCTTAGCCAGGGATGACATTCAGTACTTC.

The chain links TRBV20-1 to TRBJ2-1; TRBD2 aligns across 7 bases. Germline assignment: CDR1 DFQATT and CDR2 SNEGSKA (reference sequence). The V gene end was trimmed by 4 bases and the J gene end by 7 bases; junction bases not matched to a gene: 10. The CDR3 is 14 amino acids. The chain's CDR3 is CSAKTAGEWNEQFF. Here the CDR3 DNA reads TGCAGTGCTAAAACGGCGGGAGAATGGAATGAGCAGTTCTTC.

This clonotype was detected only a few times. The V and J genes are TRBV6-2 or TRBV6-3 and TRBJ1-4, with D possibly matching TRBD1 (5 bases). From germline, CDR1 is MNHEY and CDR2 SVGEGT. This CDR3 region has 14 residues. With 6 bases removed from V and 8 bases from J, the gap between germline ends came to 16 bases. The CDR3: CASRLKGAGEKLFF. The CDR3 region has the DNA TGTGCCAGCAGGTTGAAAGGGGCGGGGGAAAAACTGTTTTTT.

There are a few counts of this clonotype. The gene calls are TRBV10-2 and TRBJ1-2; tentative D call: TRBD1 (5 bases). The CDR3 covers 11 residues. Germline V gene lookup returns CDR1 WSHSY and CDR2 SAAADI. With 8 bases removed from V and 2 bases from J, the gap between germline ends came to 6 bases. The CDR3 loop is CASDRNYGYTF. Written as DNA, the CDR3 is TGCGCCAGCGACAGAAACTATGGCTACACCTTC.